This T cell receptor (beta chain) was sequenced during a study of cytomegalovirus exposure and HLA in healthy donors. Study background: When 350 to 500 donors were genotyped, 80% to 90% of them were found to fall in the Caucasian-associated ancestry cluster. Overall study findings and caveats: Listed as cytomegalovirus-associated were about 160 TCR beta chains. Most TCR beta V segments were productive about 90% or about 30% of the time in an earlier analysis. Highest at DRB1 and lowest at HLA-C, TCR association rates differed among HLA loci in a later analysis.

Looked up from germline, CDR1 is SGHAT and CDR2 is FQDESV (reference sequence). The ends were cut back, 3 bases at V and 5 bases at J, with 18 bases in the middle. The CDR3 is 16 residues long. In the PCR, 60 Vbeta and 13 Jbeta primers were used. Libraries were prepared by immunoSEQ multiplex PCR; TCRdb keeps only in-frame clonotypes and omits some of them. In the table there are approximately 120,000 clones, about three quarters of which are singletons. This clone showed up just a few times. Its target is unknown. The material sequenced was PBMCs. This receptor was taken from a middle-aged man in good health and CMV-seronegative. This rearrangement joins TRBV11-1 to TRBJ2-3, with a tentative D call TRBD1 (6 bases). The CDR3 loop reads CASSFQDSSSGDTQYF. The CDR3 region has the DNA TGTGCCAGCAGCTTCCAGGACAGTTCCTCGGGAGATACGCAGTATTTT.